This is a list of T cell receptor beta chains from one sample in a study of cytomegalovirus exposure and HLA in healthy donors. Some clones are missing from TCRdb's copy, which holds only in-frame ones; the method was immunoSEQ multiplex PCR. The data contain around 150,000 clones, about 76% of them singletons. The sequencing sample was made of PBMCs. The source is a man aged 18 to 29 in good health and CMV-seronegative. The CDR3 runs from the conserved cysteine through the conserved F or W. A D gene is named only where the DNA matches it firmly. Clone size is shown for a subset of rows, as once, few, many or a class of expanded clone.

>TRBV30|-|TRBJ1-5|-
CAWSPPVGQPQHF
TGTGCCTGGAGTCCCCCTGTCGGTCAGCCCCAGCATTTT
>TRBV11-2|-|TRBJ2-1|TRBD1
CASSYDRGSYNEQFF
TGTGCCAGCAGTTACGACAGGGGTTCCTACAATGAGCAGTTCTTC
>TRBV7-8|-|TRBJ1-6|-
CASSDFVANSPLHF
TGTGCCAGCAGCGACTTTGTAGCTAATTCACCCCTCCACTTT
>TRBV20-1|-|TRBJ2-7|-
CSAMRATEQYF
TGCAGTGCTATGAGGGCCACCGAGCAGTACTTC
>TRBV27|-|TRBJ2-4|TRBD1
CASRSGQGVAKNIQYF
TGTGCCAGCAGATCGGGACAGGGGGTAGCCAAAAACATTCAGTACTTC
>TRBV5-1|-|TRBJ2-7|TRBD1
CASSLGQGSYEQYF
TGCGCCAGCAGCTTAGGACAGGGCTCCTACGAGCAGTACTTC
>TRBV5-4|-|TRBJ1-4|TRBD1
CASSAFKQGLDEKLFF
TGTGCCAGCAGCGCATTCAAACAGGGGTTAGACGAAAAACTGTTTTTT
>TRBV27|-|TRBJ2-5|-
CASTPRDQETQYF
TGTGCCAGCACCCCCCGGGACCAAGAGACCCAGTACTTC
>TRBV27|-|TRBJ2-2|-
CASSLQGPAGELFF
TGTGCCAGCAGTTTACAGGGGCCCGCCGGGGAGCTGTTTTTT
>TRBV7-8|-|TRBJ2-2|TRBD2
CASRGTGTRVSGELFF
TGTGCCAGCAGGGGGACCGGGACTAGGGTTAGCGGGGAGCTGTTTTTT
>TRBV18|few|TRBJ2-7|-
CASSIEPLGEQYF
TGTGCCAGCTCAATAGAACCCCTAGGCGAGCAGTACTTC
>TRBV7-2|few|TRBJ1-2|TRBD1
CASSLLGGGLGYTF
TGTGCCAGCAGCTTGTTAGGAGGGGGCCTGGGCTACACCTTC
>TRBV19|few|TRBJ1-5|-
CASSPRQYNQPQHF
TGTGCCAGTAGTCCCCGACAGTACAATCAGCCCCAGCATTTT
>TRBV28|-|TRBJ2-7|-
CASRTSGKYEQYF
TGTGCCAGCAGAACTTCGGGAAAGTACGAGCAGTACTTC
>TRBV28|-|TRBJ2-5|TRBD2
CASSLWTSGSSKETQYF
TGTGCCAGCAGTTTATGGACGAGCGGGAGTAGTAAGGAGACCCAGTACTTC
>TRBV7-2|-|TRBJ2-7|TRBD1
CASSSRQGIAYEQYF
TGTGCCAGCAGCTCCCGACAGGGGATAGCCTACGAGCAGTACTTC
>TRBV7-2|-|TRBJ1-4|-
CASSLRGGGEKLFF
TGTGCCAGCAGCTTAAGAGGGGGTGGTGAAAAACTGTTTTTT
>TRBV28|-|TRBJ2-2|TRBD2
CASSQLAGDTGELFF
TGTGCCAGCAGTCAGTTAGCGGGAGATACCGGGGAGCTGTTTTTT
>TRBV15|once|TRBJ2-7|-
CATSRDSYEQYF
TGTGCCACCAGCAGGGACAGCTACGAGCAGTACTTC
>TRBV6-1|once|TRBJ2-7|-
CASSLLGPLGEQYF
TGTGCCAGCAGCCTTTTGGGCCCCCTCGGCGAGCAGTACTTC